These 19 T cell receptor beta chains originate from one sample sequenced in a study of blood T cell repertoires in COVID-19. The method was immunoSEQ multiplex PCR; TCRdb's version includes in-frame clones alone and lacks a portion of them. Of fewer than 350,000 clones listed, roughly 79% are singletons. The sequencing input was peripheral blood. The receptors stem from a woman in her sixties or seventies with active or convalescent COVID-19.

In DNA, the CDR3 is TGTGCCAGCAGCCTGGAGCGGGGGGACACCGGGGAGCTGTTTTTT. It yields the protein CASSLERGDTGELFF. The chain combines TRBV13 with TRBJ2-2; TRBD2 aligns across 9 bases. Germline lookup yields CDR1 PRHDT and CDR2 FYEKMQ (reference sequence). The CDR3 length is 15 residues. V gave up 5 bases and J gave up 3 bases; unmatched junction bases: 4.

This chain joins TRBV4-1 and TRBJ1-2; TRBD1 agrees at 9 bases. This CDR3 is built from 15 residues. CDR1 and CDR2 from the germline V gene are MGHRA and YSYEKL. V trimming: 0 bases; J trimming: 8 bases; junction bases outside the gene matches: 7. The CDR3 is CASSQDGTGFGGYTF. CDR3 coding DNA: TGCGCCAGCAGCCAAGACGGGACAGGGTTCGGGGGCTACACCTTC.

This sequence joins TRBV7-3 and TRBJ2-1, with 8 positions matching TRBD1. From germline, CDR1 is SGHTA and CDR2 FQGTGA. This CDR3 region has 15 residues. V lost 5 bases and J lost 5; bases outside the gene matches: 8. The CDR3 region is CASSGPGQEDNEQFF. CDR3 coding DNA: TGTGCCAGCAGCGGACCGGGACAGGAAGACAATGAGCAGTTCTTC.

This clone appeared a few times. V gene TRBV4-1 combines with J gene TRBJ1-1, with D uncertain. CDR1 is MGHRA, CDR2 YSYEKL, per germline. This CDR3 spans 12 amino acids. V lost 0 bases and J 5 bases, leaving 4 bases between the germline ends. CDR3 nucleotide sequence: TGCGCCAGCAGCCAAGACCAGACTGAAGCTTTCTTT. Its translation is CASSQDQTEAFF.

The chain combines TRBV18 with TRBJ1-5; 8 positions match TRBD1. CDR1 KGHSH and CDR2 LQKENI come from the germline V gene. The CDR3 covers 16 residues. V was pared by 3 bases and J by 4 bases, with 8 bases of the junction left unmatched. The DNA of the CDR3 is TGTGCCAGCTCACCCAGCGAGACAGGGGTGAATCAGCCCCAGCATTTT. Amino acid sequence: CASSPSETGVNQPQHF.

This clone was recorded at least ten times. The chain is built from TRBV5-6 and TRBJ1-1; 8 positions agree with TRBD1. The CDR3 covers 11 residues. The V and J ends lost 4 bases and 12 bases, in that order; junction bases with no gene match: 5. Germline CDR1 SGHDT, CDR2 YYEEEE. Here the CDR3 reads CASSRGQVTFF. As DNA, the CDR3 is TGTGCCAGCAGCCGGGGACAGGTAACTTTCTTT.

The CDR3, as DNA: TGCGCCAGCAGCTTGTTTCTGCGGCACAGGGATCGTGAAAAACTGTTTTTT. It yields the protein CASSLFLRHRDREKLFF. The chain is built from TRBV5-1 and TRBJ1-4, with TRBD1 as a possible D gene (6 bases). The CDR3 consists of 17 residues. Trimming stripped 1 base from V and 7 bases from J, with 20 bases between. In germline, CDR1 is SGHRS, CDR2 YFSETQ.

The chain joins TRBV12-5 to TRBJ2-3; TRBD2 is a possible D gene (5 bases). V gave up 9 bases and J gave up 6 bases, with 10 bases separating them. This CDR3 spans 11 amino acids. Germline CDR1 reads LGHNT; CDR2 reads FRNRAP. The CDR3: CASNRGDTQYF. The DNA for the CDR3 is TGTGCTAGCAATCGCGGGGATACGCAGTATTTT.

The rearrangement joins TRBV6-6 to TRBJ2-2, with TRBD2 matching 9 bases. V trimming: 2 bases; J trimming: 5 bases; junction bases outside the gene matches: 3. The CDR3 length is 15 residues. Germline V lookup: CDR1 MNHNY, CDR2 SVGAGI (reference sequence). CDR3 bases: TGTGCCAGCAGTTACCCTAGCGGGACGACCGGGGAGCTGTTTTTT. Its translation is CASSYPSGTTGELFF.

The V gene is TRBV4-2, the J gene TRBJ1-3, with D maybe TRBD1 (5 bases). Germline V gene sequence: CDR1 LGHNA, CDR2 YNFKEQ. V lost 0 bases and J lost 8, with 8 bases in between. The CDR3 runs to 13 residues. Written as DNA, the CDR3 is TGTGCCAGCAGCCAAGAGGGGGGGTACACCATATATTTT. This sequence encodes CASSQEGGYTIYF.

The chain uses TRBV27 and TRBJ1-2, with TRBD1 identical over 7 bases. The V gene's germline CDR1 is MNHEY and CDR2 SMNVEV (reference sequence). This CDR3 has 14 amino acids. V was clipped by 4 bases and J by 7 bases; unmatched bases: 9. The CDR3 region has the DNA TGTGCCAGCAGTTCACCCAACAGGGGCTTTGGCTACACCTTC. It codes for CASSSPNRGFGYTF.

V gene TRBV10-3 combines with J gene TRBJ2-4; D is possibly TRBD2 (6 bases). The V and J ends lost 2 bases and 1 base respectively, with 12 bases between them. The CDR3 runs 16 residues. Germline V gene lookup returns CDR1 ENHRY and CDR2 SYGVKD. The CDR3 loop reads CAISETEGNAKNIQYF. In DNA form, the CDR3 reads TGTGCCATCAGTGAGACGGAGGGCAACGCCAAAAACATTCAGTACTTC.

The genes are TRBV19 and TRBJ2-1, with 9 bases aligning to TRBD2. Germline V CDR1 and CDR2: LNHDA, SQIVND (reference sequence). This CDR3 spans 20 amino acids. V lost 1 base, J lost 6 bases, and 19 bases stayed unmatched. The CDR3 DNA sequence: TGTGCCAGTAGTATAGTGTCGTTGCTAGCGGGGCCCCATAATTCCAATGAGCAGTTCTTC. This gives the protein CASSIVSLLAGPHNSNEQFF.

V and J are TRBV5-4 and TRBJ2-6; D may be TRBD1 (5 bases). CDR3 length equals 18 residues. From germline, CDR1 is SGHNT and CDR2 YYREEE (reference sequence). Trimming shortened V by 0 bases and J by 3 bases, and 16 bases separated the two germline ends. The CDR3 region is CASSLEGPGKFGANVLTF. DNA of the CDR3: TGTGCCAGCAGCTTGGAGGGGCCAGGGAAGTTTGGGGCCAACGTCCTGACTTTC. Full variable domain (outside the CDR3, taken from reference TRBV5-4 and TRBJ2-6): ETGVTQSPTHLIKTRGQQVTLRCSSQSGHNTVSWYQQALGQGPQFIFQYYREEENGRGNFPPRFSGLQFPNYSSELNVNALELDDSALYLCASSLEGPGKFGANVLTFGAGSRLTVL.

The gene calls are TRBV11-3 and TRBJ1-1; D is perhaps TRBD1 (6 bases). Deletions cut 1 base from V and 0 bases from J, with 9 bases between. Germline lookup yields CDR1 SGHNT and CDR2 YENEEA. The CDR3 covers 15 residues. The CDR3 loop reads CASSLATGMNTEAFF. Here the CDR3 DNA reads TGTGCCAGCAGCTTAGCCACAGGGATGAACACTGAAGCTTTCTTT.

The V gene is TRBV10-3, the J gene TRBJ1-6; D is possibly TRBD1 (6 bases). The V end lost 5 bases, the J end lost 8 bases, and 16 bases lay between the germline ends. The CDR3 has 15 amino acids. Germline CDR1 is ENHRY and CDR2 is SYGVKD. This CDR3 is CAISLTGTSDSPLHF. The CDR3 DNA reads TGTGCCATCAGTCTAACCGGGACATCCGATTCACCCCTCCACTTT.

This chain uses TRBV4-1 with TRBJ2-2; 7 nucleotides align to TRBD1. The CDR3 is made up of 17 amino acids. Germline loops: CDR1 MGHRA, CDR2 YSYEKL. V trimming: 2 bases; J trimming: 3 bases; junction bases outside the gene matches: 9. CDR3 amino acids: CASSQITAGGDTGELFF. CDR3 in DNA: TGCGCCAGCAGCCAAATAACGGCAGGGGGTGACACCGGGGAGCTGTTTTTT.

V is TRBV10-1 and J is TRBJ1-1; weak D call: TRBD1 (6 bases). The V gene lost 11 bases and the J gene lost 4 bases, with 17 bases spanning the gap. From germline, CDR1 is WNHNN and CDR2 SYGVQD (reference sequence). CDR3 length: 13 amino acids. CDR3 DNA sequence: TGCGCCTCCCGGGGGGGGCCGGGCACTGAAGCTTTCTTT. Its translation is CASRGGPGTEAFF.

The chain recombines TRBV3-1 (or the pseudogene TRBV3-2) with TRBJ1-1; possibly TRBD1 for D (5 bases). Looked up from germline, CDR1 is LGHDT and CDR2 is YNNKEL (reference sequence). The CDR3 is 14 amino acids. Trimming left V 2 bases short and J 3 bases short, with 10 bases between. CDR3 bases: TGTGCCAGCAGCCAAATCGGGGGGGACACTGAAGCTTTCTTT. This translates into CASSQIGGDTEAFF.